The sequence of this T cell receptor beta chain was determined in a study of cytomegalovirus exposure and HLA in healthy donors. The study ran its PCR with 60 Vbeta and 13 Jbeta primers. The data were produced by immunoSEQ multiplex PCR, yet TCRdb's version contains in-frame clones alone and is incomplete. Across tens of thousands of clones, the top ten clones capture 4% to 5.5% of the sample. The TCR sequence derives from a woman between 35 and 50 years old in good health and CMV-seropositive. Sequences were obtained from PBMCs.

Here the CDR3 DNA reads TGTGCCAGCAGCTTAAGGGGGGGGCCTACGAACACCGGGGAGCTGTTTTTT. Protein product: CASSLRGGPTNTGELFF. The chain recombines TRBV7-3 with TRBJ2-2; tentative D call: TRBD2 (7 bases). CDR1 and CDR2 (germline): SGHTA, FQGTGA. This CDR3 region has 17 residues. V lost 1 base, J lost 0 bases, and 12 bases lay in between.